A selection of T cell receptor beta chains follows, all from one sample in a study of blood T cell repertoires in COVID-19. Sequenced by immunoSEQ multiplex PCR; TCRdb stores in-frame clones only, minus some. In the table there are fewer than 250,000 clones, 87% of which are singletons. The sequenced material came from PBMCs or T cells enriched from blood (not recorded which). The origin of the receptors is a man between 25 and 39 years old who had recovered from COVID-19. CDR3s include the opening cysteine and the closing phenylalanine or tryptophan. Fields, in order: J gene, clone size, V gene, D gene, CDR3 DNA, CDR3 protein. A D gene is named only where the DNA matches it firmly. Expanded clones get a size class; other rows say once, few or many, or leave the size out.

TRBJ1-5 - TRBV7-9 - TGTGCCAGCAGCGGAGAAAGGTTGGGGGCGGATCAGCCCCAGCATTTT CASSGERLGADQPQHF
TRBJ2-3 - TRBV2 TRBD2 TGTGCCAGCATCGGCGGGAGTGATGGGTATACGCAGTATTTT CASIGGSDGYTQYF
TRBJ2-5 - TRBV2 TRBD2 TGTGCCAGCAGTGGACCCGGACTAGCGGGGCGACAAGAGACCCAGTACTTC CASSGPGLAGRQETQYF
TRBJ2-5 - TRBV27 TRBD2 TGTGCCAGCAGTTTAAGGACTAGCGGGGCCCTTGAGACCCAGTACTTC CASSLRTSGALETQYF
TRBJ1-6 - TRBV6-5 TRBD1 TGTGCCAGCATCCCGGGACAGAAAAATTCACCCCTCCACTTT CASIPGQKNSPLHF
TRBJ2-7 - TRBV11-2 TRBD2 TGTGCCAGCAGCTTCGGACTAGCGGGAACCTACGAGCAGTACTTC CASSFGLAGTYEQYF
TRBJ1-5 - TRBV7-8 - TGTGCCAGCAGCTTAGGGCCGATCAATCAGCCCCAGCATTTT CASSLGPINQPQHF
TRBJ2-6 - TRBV2 - TGTGCCACCCTAGGGGGGGCTGGGGCCAACGTCCTGACTTTC CATLGGAGANVLTF
TRBJ2-2 - TRBV11-2 TRBD2 TGTGCCAGCAGCCCCCTGCAGGGACTAGCGCGAGACACCGGGGAGCTGTTTTTT CASSPLQGLARDTGELFF
TRBJ2-3 - TRBV7-9 TRBD1 TGTGCCAGCAGCTTAAAATATTTCCCGACAGGGATCACAGATACGCAGTATTTT CASSLKYFPTGITDTQYF
TRBJ1-3 - TRBV25-1 - TGTGCCAGCAGTGTTCAGGGTCGTGGAAACACCATATATTTT CASSVQGRGNTIYF
TRBJ2-3 - TRBV5-4 TRBD2 TGTGCCAGCAACAGACTAGCGGGGGGACTTAGCACAGATACGCAGTATTTT CASNRLAGGLSTDTQYF
TRBJ1-1 - TRBV30 - TGTGCCTGGAGTAAGGGGGGGTACAACACTGAAGCTTTCTTT CAWSKGGYNTEAFF
TRBJ1-2 once TRBV20-1 - TGCATCTCCGCAGGCAAGCTCACCTTC CISAGKLTF
TRBJ1-5 - TRBV11-2 - TGTGCCAGCAGCTTAGACGGGGGGGCAAATCAGCCCCAGCATTTT CASSLDGGANQPQHF
TRBJ1-3 - TRBV11-2 TRBD1 TGTGCCAGCAGCTTTGACAGGGCGGGCTCTGGAAACACCATATATTTT CASSFDRAGSGNTIYF
TRBJ2-2 - TRBV5-1 TRBD2 TGCGCCAGCAGCTTGGGCGGACTAGCGGGAGGGGAGGAGCTGTTTTTT CASSLGGLAGGEELFF
TRBJ2-7 - TRBV20-1 TRBD2 TGCAGTGCTAGTTCCGGGGGGGTCTCCTACGAGCAGTACTTC CSASSGGVSYEQYF
TRBJ1-2 - TRBV6-2/TRBV6-3 - TGTGCCAGCAGTCCGAACCTCAGGGCAGACTATGGCTACACCTTC CASSPNLRADYGYTF
TRBJ1-5 - TRBV10-2 - TGCGCCAGCAGTGAGGAGAAACGGCCCCAGCATTTT CASSEEKRPQHF
TRBJ2-1 - TRBV24-1 - TGTGCCACCAGTGATTTCCGCAATGAGCAGTTCTTC CATSDFRNEQFF
TRBJ1-2 - TRBV12-3/TRBV12-4 TRBD1 TGTGCCAGCAGTCCGACAGGGTTTCATGGCTACACCTTC CASSPTGFHGYTF
TRBJ2-7 - TRBV5-1 TRBD2 TGCGCCAGCAGCTTGGTCGGGAGGGGCTACGAGCAGTACTTC CASSLVGRGYEQYF
TRBJ1-1 - TRBV28 - TGTGCCAGCCCCTGGGGGGGGGAAGCTTTCTTT CASPWGGEAFF
TRBJ2-2 - TRBV13 - TGTGCCAGCAGCGGCAGGGGTGTCGGGGAGCTGTTTTTT CASSGRGVGELFF
TRBJ2-3 - TRBV18 TRBD2 TGTGCCAGCTCACCGACTAGCGGGAGGATGGATACGCAGTATTTT CASSPTSGRMDTQYF
TRBJ2-3 few TRBV5-4 TRBD2 TGTGCCAGCAGCTCACTGACTAGCGGGAGGCCAAATACGCAGTATTTT CASSSLTSGRPNTQYF
TRBJ2-3 - TRBV19 TRBD2 TGTGCCAGTAGTACCAAAGCGGGGCTTAGCACAGATACGCAGTATTTT CASSTKAGLSTDTQYF
TRBJ1-5 once TRBV6-5 TRBD1 TGTGCCAGCCGTCAGGAGGACAGGAGCAATCAGCCCCAGCATTTT CASRQEDRSNQPQHF
TRBJ1-1 - TRBV10-3 TRBD1 TGTGCCATCAGTGGCGACAGGGTGAACACTGAAGCTTTCTTT CAISGDRVNTEAFF
TRBJ2-3 - TRBV10-3 - TGTGCCACCCAGGGTAGCACAGATACGCAGTATTTT CATQGSTDTQYF
TRBJ2-3 - TRBV9 TRBD2 TGTGCCAGCAGCGCGAAACTAGCGGGAGTTACCGATACGCAGTATTTT CASSAKLAGVTDTQYF
TRBJ1-2 - TRBV5-1 TRBD1 TGCGCCAGCAGCCCGGGACAGGGGACTAACTATGGCTACACCTTC CASSPGQGTNYGYTF
TRBJ2-7 - TRBV27 TRBD1 TGTGCCAGCAGTTTATATGCTGGGGACAGTCTCTCCTACGAGCAGTACTTC CASSLYAGDSLSYEQYF
TRBJ1-5 - TRBV28 TRBD1 TGTGCCAGCAGTTCCCAGGGACAGGGGGACTATCAGCCCCAGCATTTT CASSSQGQGDYQPQHF
TRBJ2-7 once TRBV30 - TGTGCCTGGAGTGACACGGACAATCCCTACGAGCAGTACTTC CAWSDTDNPYEQYF
TRBJ1-5 - TRBV10-3 TRBD1 TGTGCCATCAGTGCGACAGGGGCAAGCAATCAGCCCCAGCATTTT CAISATGASNQPQHF
TRBJ2-5 - TRBV5-1 TRBD2 TGCGCCAGCAGCTTGCCGGGGGGGCGGCAAGAGACCCAGTACTTC CASSLPGGRQETQYF
TRBJ2-7 once TRBV7-7 TRBD1 TGTGCTAGCAGTAGACTCGGGACAGGGTCCTACGAGCAGTACTTC CASSRLGTGSYEQYF
TRBJ1-6 - TRBV19 TRBD1 TGTGCCAGTAGAATCCGGGACAGCACCAATAATTCACCCCTCCACTTT CASRIRDSTNNSPLHF
TRBJ1-4 - TRBV7-9 - TGTGCCAGCAGCTTATCACAGGGAGCCGCAACTAATGAAAAACTGTTTTTT CASSLSQGAATNEKLFF
TRBJ2-7 - TRBV9 TRBD1 TGTGCCAGCAGTGAAGCCGGGACAGGGAACGAGCAGTACTTC CASSEAGTGNEQYF
TRBJ1-3 - TRBV5-4 - TGTGCCAGCAGCCGCGGGGGCACCGACCTCTCTGGAAACACCATATATTTT CASSRGGTDLSGNTIYF
TRBJ2-1 - TRBV14 TRBD2 TGTGCCAGCAGCCAAGGTAGCGGGGGTTACAATGAGCAGTTCTTC CASSQGSGGYNEQFF
TRBJ2-2 - TRBV7-7 TRBD1 TGTGCTAGCAGTAGGACAGGGTTGTTCGGGGAGCTGTTTTTT CASSRTGLFGELFF